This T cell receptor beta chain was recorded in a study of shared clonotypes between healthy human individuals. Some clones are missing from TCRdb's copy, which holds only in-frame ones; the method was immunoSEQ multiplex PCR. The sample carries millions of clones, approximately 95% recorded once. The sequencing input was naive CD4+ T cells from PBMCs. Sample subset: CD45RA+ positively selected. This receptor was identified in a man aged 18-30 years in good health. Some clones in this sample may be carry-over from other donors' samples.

The DNA for the CDR3 is TGCAGCGTTGCACTACTATACAATGAGCAGTTCTTC. Its translation: CSVALLYNEQFF. The V and J genes are TRBV29-1 and TRBJ2-1; no clear D. CDR1 and CDR2 (germline): SQVTM, ANQGSEA. Trimming took off 4 bases at V and 4 bases at J, with 8 bases between the two ends. The CDR3 is made up of 12 amino acids.